This is a list of T cell receptor beta chains from one sample in a study of T cell responses to AZD1222 COVID-19 vaccine. Clones were read by immunoSEQ multiplex PCR, and TCRdb kept only the in-frame ones, dropping some. The repertoire holds 100,000 or so clones, with 70% to 90% as singletons. The source material was peripheral blood, sampled on day 0 of AZD1222 vaccination. Receptors were obtained from an adult in good health. CDR3s include the opening cysteine and the closing phenylalanine or tryptophan. A D gene is named only where the DNA matches it firmly. Clone size is not always given. Where it is, it says once, few, many or a class for expanded clones.

>-|TRBJ1-1|TRBV14|TRBD1
TGTGCCAGCAGCCAATTCACAGGGGCTTACACTGAAGCTTTCTTT
CASSQFTGAYTEAFF
>-|TRBJ2-2|TRBV5-1|TRBD2
TGCGCCAGCAGCTGGAGCGGGGGTACCGGGGAGCTGTTTTTT
CASSWSGGTGELFF
>-|TRBJ1-3|TRBV19|TRBD1
TGTGCCAGTAGTATCGGGGGGACAGCTGGAAACACCATATATTTT
CASSIGGTAGNTIYF
>-|TRBJ1-1|TRBV2|-
TGTGCCAGCAGTGTCGACTTCTCGAAGAACACTGAAGCTTTCTTT
CASSVDFSKNTEAFF
>-|TRBJ1-1|TRBV30|TRBD1
TGTGCCTGGAGTCCCCAGGGGGACACTGAAGCTTTCTTT
CAWSPQGDTEAFF
>-|TRBJ2-1|TRBV11-2|TRBD2
TGTGCCAGCAGCTTAGATTTTGAACTAGCGGGGGGATACAATGAGCAGTTCTTC
CASSLDFELAGGYNEQFF
>once|TRBJ2-6|TRBV6-2/TRBV6-3|TRBD1
TGTGCCAGCAGTTGGGACAGCCCTCTCTCTGGGGCCAACGTCCTGACTTTC
CASSWDSPLSGANVLTF
>-|TRBJ1-4|TRBV2|-
TGTGCCAGCAGTGACTGGGGGGGCCTGGGTGAAAAACTGTTTTTT
CASSDWGGLGEKLFF
>-|TRBJ2-5|TRBV28|TRBD2
TGTGCCACCTTACCCTCCACTGGCGGGGGGTACCAAGAGACCCAGTACTTC
CATLPSTGGGYQETQYF
>once|TRBJ2-2|TRBV7-3|TRBD1
TGTGCCAGCAGCATCCGGGACAGGGCTGGCGGGGAGCTGTTTTTT
CASSIRDRAGGELFF
>-|TRBJ2-1|TRBV18|-
TGTGCCAGCTCACAAGAAACTAGCAGGAATGAGCAGTTCTTC
CASSQETSRNEQFF
>-|TRBJ2-1|TRBV19|TRBD2
TGTGCCAGTAAGTCAGCGGGGGGTTCCATTGAGCAGTTCTTC
CASKSAGGSIEQFF
>-|TRBJ1-5|TRBV28|-
TGTGCCAGTCGGACAGCTTACAATCAGCCCCAGCATTTT
CASRTAYNQPQHF
>-|TRBJ2-3|TRBV7-8|-
TGTGCCAGCGCAAAGCCTGGGGGGGATACGCAGTATTTT
CASAKPGGDTQYF
>-|TRBJ2-7|TRBV5-1|TRBD1
TGCGCCACCAGACAGGGGGCGTCTTACGAGCAGTACTTC
CATRQGASYEQYF
>-|TRBJ1-5|TRBV6-1|-
TGTGCCAGCAGTGAAGTAGACCGAAATCAGCCCCAGCATTTT
CASSEVDRNQPQHF
>-|TRBJ1-1|TRBV30|TRBD1
TGTGCCTGGAGTAAGGATCAGGGGGCCGCTGAAGCTTTCTTT
CAWSKDQGAAEAFF
>-|TRBJ2-3|TRBV27|TRBD2
TGTGCCAGCAGGCGGCTAGCGGGGGTGATCACAGATACGCAGTATTTT
CASRRLAGVITDTQYF
>-|TRBJ2-5|TRBV4-2|TRBD2
TGTGCCAGCAGCCAACCCCTCGGACTAGCGGGGGGAGAACAAGAGACCCAGTACTTC
CASSQPLGLAGGEQETQYF
>-|TRBJ1-3|TRBV30|-
TGTGCCTGGTCGACAGGACCTGGAAACACCATATATTTT
CAWSTGPGNTIYF
>-|TRBJ2-2|TRBV9|TRBD1
TGTGCCACACGCCGGGGACAGGGAAGCTCACAGAACACCGGGGAGCTGTTTTTT
CATRRGQGSSQNTGELFF
>-|TRBJ2-1|TRBV5-1|-
TGCGCCAGCAGCTTGTTGAGTCCAGGGTCCCACATAACCTACAATGAGCAGTTCTTC
CASSLLSPGSHITYNEQFF
>-|TRBJ1-6|TRBV29-1|TRBD1
TGCAGCGTTCGGGACAGGTTTAATTCACCCCTCCACTTT
CSVRDRFNSPLHF
>-|TRBJ2-1|TRBV19|TRBD1
TGTGCCGGTAGTACCCGGGACAGTTCCTACAATGAGCAGTTCTTC
CAGSTRDSSYNEQFF
>-|TRBJ2-2|TRBV28|TRBD1
TGTGCCAGCACCTACAGGGGACAGGAGAACACCGGGGAGCTGTTTTTT
CASTYRGQENTGELFF
>-|TRBJ2-3|TRBV5-1|-
TGCGCCAGCCAACGTCCGGGCACAGATACGCAGTATTTT
CASQRPGTDTQYF
>-|TRBJ2-5|TRBV9|TRBD2
TGTGCCAGCAGCTCCAGAGCGGGGGGAAAGGAGACCCAGTACTTC
CASSSRAGGKETQYF
>-|TRBJ1-2|TRBV19|TRBD1
TGTGCCAGATCGTTTGGAACAGGGGCCTTATATGGCTACACCTTC
CARSFGTGALYGYTF
>-|TRBJ2-2|TRBV14|-
TGTGCCAGCAGCGGGCAGGGGACCGTGGCGCCCGGGGAGCTGTTTTTT
CASSGQGTVAPGELFF
>-|TRBJ1-5|TRBV19|TRBD1
TGTGCCAGTAGTTCCCACGGCGACAGGGACGGGGGAAATCAGCCCCAGCATTTT
CASSSHGDRDGGNQPQHF
>-|TRBJ1-4|TRBV25-1|-
TGTGCCAGCGAGAGGGTAAGGGGTGAAAAACTGTTTTTT
CASERVRGEKLFF
>-|TRBJ1-6|TRBV27|TRBD1
TGTGCCAGCAGTCAAGGGGGGACAGGATATTCACCCCTCCACTTT
CASSQGGTGYSPLHF
>-|TRBJ1-1|TRBV9|-
TGTGCCAGCAGCGACTATCCCTACACTGAAGCTTTCTTT
CASSDYPYTEAFF
>-|TRBJ2-5|TRBV7-2|TRBD1
TGTGCCAGCAGCCGTATGACAGGGAACGGAGAGACCCAGTACTTC
CASSRMTGNGETQYF
>-|TRBJ1-3|TRBV11-2|-
TGTGCCAGCAGTCTAGCAGACAGTCGCTCTGGAAACACCATATATTTT
CASSLADSRSGNTIYF
>-|TRBJ1-5|TRBV7-8|-
TGTGCCAGCAGCTTAGCGAACGTAGCTAGCAATCAGCCCCAGCATTTT
CASSLANVASNQPQHF
>-|TRBJ1-2|TRBV6-5|-
TGTGCCAGCAGTTACGGGGGGGGCTTTCTAGGCTACACCTTC
CASSYGGGFLGYTF